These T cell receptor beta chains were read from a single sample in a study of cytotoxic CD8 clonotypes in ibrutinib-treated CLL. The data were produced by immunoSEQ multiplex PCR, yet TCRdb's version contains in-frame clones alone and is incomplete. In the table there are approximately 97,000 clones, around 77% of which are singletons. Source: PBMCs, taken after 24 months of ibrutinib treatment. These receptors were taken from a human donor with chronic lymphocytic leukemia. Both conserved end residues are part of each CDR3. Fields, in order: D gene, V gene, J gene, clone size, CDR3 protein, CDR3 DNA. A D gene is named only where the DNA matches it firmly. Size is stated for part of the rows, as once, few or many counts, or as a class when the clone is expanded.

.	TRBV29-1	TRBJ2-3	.	CSSGGGAKTDTQYF	TGCAGCTCCGGTGGGGGGGCGAAGACAGATACGCAGTATTTT
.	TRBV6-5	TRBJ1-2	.	CASSCRKTYGYTF	TGTGCCAGCAGTTGTAGAAAGACCTATGGCTACACCTTC
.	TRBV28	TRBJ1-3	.	CASTSGAQGFGNTIYF	TGTGCCAGCACGAGTGGGGCCCAGGGATTTGGAAACACCATATATTTT
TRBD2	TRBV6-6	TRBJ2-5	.	CASSRVLAGRETQYF	TGTGCCAGCAGTCGGGTACTAGCGGGACGAGAGACCCAGTACTTC
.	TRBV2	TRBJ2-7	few	CASSGQDSYEQYF	TGTGCCAGCAGTGGACAAGACTCCTACGAGCAGTACTTC
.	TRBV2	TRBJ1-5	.	CASSDQINQPQHF	TGTGCCAGCAGTGACCAAATCAATCAGCCCCAGCATTTT
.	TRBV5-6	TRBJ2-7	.	CASSLYGAAYEQYF	TGTGCCAGCAGCTTGTATGGCGCCGCCTACGAGCAGTACTTC
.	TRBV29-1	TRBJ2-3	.	CSVVLASKPSGDTQYF	TGCAGCGTTGTATTGGCTAGCAAGCCAAGCGGGGATACGCAGTATTTT
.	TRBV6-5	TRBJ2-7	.	CASSYTLGEQYF	TGTGCCAGCAGTTACACCCTCGGGGAGCAGTACTTC
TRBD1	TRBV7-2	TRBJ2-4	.	CASSLGQGGYVQYF	TGTGCCAGCAGCTTAGGACAGGGGGGGTACGTTCAGTACTTC
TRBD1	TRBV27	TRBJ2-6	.	CASTLGQGTPGANVLTF	TGTGCCAGCACCCTTGGACAGGGGACCCCTGGGGCCAACGTCCTGACTTTC
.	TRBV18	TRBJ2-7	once	CASSPPAWKDEQYF	TGTGCCAGCTCACCACCGGCGTGGAAGGACGAGCAGTACTTC
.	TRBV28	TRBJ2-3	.	CASSSRGGTDTQYF	TGTGCCAGCAGTAGTAGAGGGGGCACAGATACGCAGTATTTT
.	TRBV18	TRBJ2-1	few	CASSPGLAGGLEQFF	TGTGCCAGCTCACCGGGACTTGCCGGAGGACTTGAGCAGTTCTTC
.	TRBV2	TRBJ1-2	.	CASSKNGGGGYTF	TGTGCCAGCAGCAAAAACGGGGGTGGAGGCTACACCTTC
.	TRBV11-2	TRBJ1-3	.	CASSLQGTGNTIYF	TGTGCCAGCAGCTTACAGGGGACTGGAAACACCATATATTTT
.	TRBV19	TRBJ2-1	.	CATSGMGGRESEQFF	TGTGCCACATCTGGAATGGGAGGCAGGGAGAGTGAGCAGTTCTTC
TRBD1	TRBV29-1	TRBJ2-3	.	CSVGTGYTDTQYF	TGCAGCGTTGGGACAGGATACACAGATACGCAGTATTTT
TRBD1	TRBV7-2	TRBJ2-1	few	CASSLAHRTGGGGEQFF	TGTGCCAGCAGCTTAGCGCATAGGACAGGGGGCGGAGGTGAGCAGTTCTTC
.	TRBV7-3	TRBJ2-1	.	CASSLTHSRYNEQFF	TGTGCCAGCAGCTTAACTCACAGTCGCTACAATGAGCAGTTCTTC
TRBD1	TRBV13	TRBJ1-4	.	CASRRTGTNEKLFF	TGTGCCAGCAGGAGGACAGGGACAAATGAAAAACTGTTTTTT
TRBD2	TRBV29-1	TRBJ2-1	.	CSVGRFPGTSGNSYNEQFF	TGCAGCGTGGGAAGGTTCCCCGGGACTAGCGGTAACTCCTACAATGAGCAGTTCTTC
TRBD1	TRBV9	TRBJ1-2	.	CASSVTGDYGYTF	TGTGCCAGCAGCGTGACAGGGGACTATGGCTACACCTTC
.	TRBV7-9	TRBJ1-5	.	CASSLDGFNQPQHF	TGTGCCAGCAGCTTAGACGGATTCAATCAGCCCCAGCATTTT
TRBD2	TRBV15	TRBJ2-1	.	CATSRREVQGEQFF	TGTGCCACCAGCAGGCGGGAGGTTCAAGGTGAGCAGTTCTTC
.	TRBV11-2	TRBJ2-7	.	CASSLDLGYEQYF	TGTGCCAGCAGCTTAGATCTCGGCTACGAGCAGTACTTC
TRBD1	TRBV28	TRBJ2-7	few	CASSRGQTYEQYF	TGTGCCAGCAGTCGGGGACAGACCTACGAGCAGTACTTC
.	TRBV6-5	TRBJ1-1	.	CASSRPPRYTEAFF	TGTGCCAGCAGTCGACCCCCCAGGTACACTGAAGCTTTCTTT
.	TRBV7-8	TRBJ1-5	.	CASSLVYGINQPQHF	TGTGCCAGCAGCTTAGTTTACGGGATCAATCAGCCCCAGCATTTT
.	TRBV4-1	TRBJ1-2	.	CASSQPPWGGVNYGYTF	TGCGCCAGCAGCCAGCCCCCTTGGGGGGGGGTAAACTATGGCTACACCTTC
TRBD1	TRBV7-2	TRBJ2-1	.	CASSFQGVSYNEQFF	TGTGCCAGCAGCTTCCAGGGGGTTTCCTACAATGAGCAGTTCTTC
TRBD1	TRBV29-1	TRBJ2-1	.	CSVGNSGTGTNEQFF	TGCAGCGTGGGGAACTCCGGGACAGGGACCAATGAGCAGTTCTTC
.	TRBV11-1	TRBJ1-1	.	CASLREMNTEAFF	TGTGCCAGCCTTAGGGAGATGAACACTGAAGCTTTCTTT
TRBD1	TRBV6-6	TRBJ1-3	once	CASTLDRGPENTIYF	TGTGCCAGCACCTTGGACAGGGGGCCAGAAAACACCATATATTTT
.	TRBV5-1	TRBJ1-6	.	CASSFGEGGNSPLHF	TGCGCCAGCAGCTTCGGAGAAGGGGGTAATTCACCCCTCCACTTT
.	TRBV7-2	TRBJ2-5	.	CASSLEDRKTQYF	TGTGCCAGCAGCTTAGAGGACAGAAAGACCCAGTACTTC
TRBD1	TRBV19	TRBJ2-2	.	CASSKNRGRGSGELFF	TGTGCCAGTAGTAAAAACAGGGGTCGAGGGAGCGGGGAGCTGTTTTTT
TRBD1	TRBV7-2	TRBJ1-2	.	CASSSDRGRGYTF	TGTGCCAGCAGCTCGGACAGGGGGCGTGGCTACACCTTC
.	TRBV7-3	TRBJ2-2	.	CASSSSNTGELFF	TGTGCCAGCAGCTCCTCGAACACCGGGGAGCTGTTTTTT
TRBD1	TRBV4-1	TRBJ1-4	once	CASSQDGTGGEKLFF	TGCGCCAGCAGCCAAGATGGGACAGGGGGTGAAAAACTGTTTTTT
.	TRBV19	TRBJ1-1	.	CASSRQGPNTEAFF	TGTGCCAGTAGTCGCCAGGGCCCAAACACTGAAGCTTTCTTT
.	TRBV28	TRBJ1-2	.	CASEETGYGYTF	TGTGCCAGCGAAGAAACAGGCTATGGCTACACCTTC
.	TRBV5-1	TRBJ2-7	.	CASSLAGGGVSYEQYF	TGCGCCAGCAGCTTGGCGGGAGGGGGCGTTTCCTACGAGCAGTACTTC
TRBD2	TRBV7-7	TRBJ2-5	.	CASTPGLAGWGQETQYF	TGTGCTAGCACCCCGGGACTAGCGGGGTGGGGGCAAGAGACCCAGTACTTC
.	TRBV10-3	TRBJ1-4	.	CAISGESSNEKLFF	TGTGCCATCAGTGGGGAGAGTTCTAATGAAAAACTGTTTTTT
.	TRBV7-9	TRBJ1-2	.	CASSFGAAYGYTF	TGTGCCAGCAGCTTTGGGGCAGCCTATGGCTACACCTTC
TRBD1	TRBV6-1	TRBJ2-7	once	CASRKETGLSYEQYF	TGTGCCAGCAGGAAAGAGACAGGGCTGAGCTACGAGCAGTACTTC
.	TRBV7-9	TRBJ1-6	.	CASSATGSNSPLHF	TGTGCCAGCAGCGCAACAGGGTCTAATTCACCCCTCCACTTT
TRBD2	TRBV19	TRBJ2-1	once	CASSTLAGSSYNEQFF	TGTGCCAGTAGTACGCTAGCGGGGAGCTCCTACAATGAGCAGTTCTTC
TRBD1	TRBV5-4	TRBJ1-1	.	CASSWDRANTEAFF	TGTGCCAGCAGTTGGGACAGGGCGAACACTGAAGCTTTCTTT
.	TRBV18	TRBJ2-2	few	CASSSEGSPTGELFF	TGTGCCAGCTCCTCAGAGGGGTCTCCCACCGGGGAGCTGTTTTTT
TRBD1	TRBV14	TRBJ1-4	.	CASSPGQGREKLFF	TGCGCCAGCAGCCCTGGACAGGGACGGGAAAAACTGTTTTTT
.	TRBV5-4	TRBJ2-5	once	CASSLEAGGLGETQYF	TGTGCCAGCAGCTTGGAGGCGGGCGGCCTTGGGGAGACCCAGTACTTC